One and the same sample provided the 17 T cell receptor beta chains below, sequenced in a study of patients and donors after allogeneic stem cell transplantation. TCRdb analysed the RT-PCR reads with MiXCR anew, one entry per CDR3 protein. Here the sample spans fewer than 180,000 distinct CDR3 sequences, about two fifths being singletons. Sequencing was carried out using blood, either unsorted or a sorted T cell fraction (not recorded which). The source is a human donor who was either an allogeneic HSCT recipient or a stem cell or donor lymphocyte infusion donor (not recorded which). It is not recorded whose cells these are; they may come from a transplant donor.

This clonotype was observed a handful of times. The chain links TRBV12-3 or TRBV12-4 to TRBJ2-7; D perhaps matches TRBD1 (5 bases). V gave up 1 base and J gave up 6 bases, with 10 bases separating them. The CDR3 has 13 amino acids. CDR3 DNA: TGTGCCAGCAGTTTAGGTTCTGGGGCCGAGCAGTACTTC. Its translation: CASSLGSGAEQYF.

This clonotype came up a few times. V is TRBV10-3 and J is TRBJ1-5; D is perhaps TRBD1 (5 bases). Germline V gene lookup returns CDR1 ENHRY and CDR2 SYGVKD. This CDR3 region has 15 residues. The ends were cut back, 7 bases at V and 2 bases at J, with 15 bases in the middle. CDR3 sequence reads: CAIKAEGLRNQPQHF. CDR3 in DNA: TGTGCCATCAAGGCAGAGGGACTTCGCAATCAGCCCCAGCATTTT.

The chain combines TRBV12-3 or TRBV12-4 with TRBJ1-2; possibly TRBD1 for D (5 bases). Trimming took 7 bases from V and 7 from J, leaving 19 bases between them. The CDR3 consists of 14 residues. CDR3 amino acids: CASTLFRAGSGYTF. The CDR3 nucleotides read TGTGCCAGCACCCTCTTCAGGGCGGGCTCTGGCTACACCTTC.

The rearrangement links TRBV3-1 to TRBJ2-1, with 15 nucleotides matching TRBD2. CDR1 is LGHDT, CDR2 YNNKEL, per germline (reference sequence). The V segment lost 4 bases and the J segment 5 bases; nucleotides outside the gene matches: 9. The CDR3 totals 18 residues. CDR3 amino acids: CASSPIGLAGGPNNEQFF. CDR3 nucleotides: TGTGCCAGCAGCCCTATCGGACTAGCGGGGGGGCCGAACAATGAGCAGTTCTTC.

This clonotype has more than one count but fewer than ten. This chain links TRBV20-1 with TRBJ1-6; D is ambiguous. This CDR3 region has 12 residues. CDR1 DFQATT and CDR2 SNEGSKA come from the germline V gene (reference sequence). Trimming left V 0 bases short and J 6 bases short, with 3 bases between. CDR3: CSARDGNSPLHF. The CDR3 DNA reads as TGCAGTGCTAGAGACGGTAATTCACCCCTCCACTTT.

This chain links TRBV27 with TRBJ2-2; D not resolved. The germline V gene encodes CDR1 MNHEY and CDR2 SMNVEV (reference sequence). V was trimmed by 8 bases and J by 1 base, leaving 11 bases between them. CDR3 length equals 14 residues. CDR3 coding DNA: TGTGCCAGCTTGGAGATGGGGAACACCGGGGAGCTGTTTTTT. This translates into CASLEMGNTGELFF.

Only a few counts were recorded for this clonotype. The chain employs TRBV6-6 and TRBJ1-2, with unresolved D. This CDR3 contains 12 residues. V dropped 0 bases and J dropped 10 bases, with 9 bases sitting between them. Germline V gene lookup returns CDR1 MNHNY and CDR2 SVGAGI (reference sequence). As DNA, the CDR3 is TGTGCCAGCAGTTACTCGCCCGGGGACTACACCTTC. Protein product: CASSYSPGDYTF.

The rearrangement joins TRBV12-3 or TRBV12-4 to TRBJ2-1; the match to TRBD2 covers 15 bases. The CDR3 extends over 18 amino acids. Trimming removed 1 base from V and 4 bases from J; junction bases left unmatched: 5. This CDR3 reads CASSLGTSGGAGYNEQFF. The CDR3 nucleotides are TGTGCCAGCAGTTTAGGGACTAGCGGGGGGGCCGGGTACAATGAGCAGTTCTTC.

V and J are TRBV5-1 and TRBJ1-2; unclear D gene. V lost 4 bases and J lost 2, with 9 bases in between. The germline CDR1 and CDR2 sequences are SGHRS and YFSETQ. The CDR3 extends over 13 amino acids. CDR3 sequence: CASSTKGNYGYTF. The CDR3, as DNA: TGCGCCAGCAGCACCAAAGGGAACTATGGCTACACCTTC. Filled out from reference TRBV5-1 and TRBJ1-2, the complete variable domain reads KAGVTQTPRYLIKTRGQQVTLSCSPISGHRSVSWYQQTPGQGLQFLFEYFSETQRNKGNFPGRFSGRQFSNSRSEMNVSTLELGDSALYLCASSTKGNYGYTFGSGTRLTVV.

This clonotype was recorded a few times. This rearrangement joins TRBV7-3 to TRBJ1-1; D ambiguous. V lost 5 bases to trimming and J lost 1 base, with 14 bases between them. The CDR3 totals 15 residues. Germline V gene data show CDR1 as SGHTA and CDR2 as FQGTGA. The CDR3 is CASSPVASRNTEAFF. CDR3 DNA sequence: TGTGCCAGCAGCCCCGTCGCTTCGCGGAACACTGAAGCTTTCTTT.

The rearrangement links TRBV25-1 to TRBJ1-1; D ambiguous. CDR1 is MGHDK and CDR2 is SYGVNS in the germline V gene. V gave up 3 bases and J gave up 4 bases, with 9 bases separating them. This CDR3 comprises 13 residues. Written as DNA, the CDR3 is TGTGCCAGCAGTGACGCCTGGGGCACTGAAGCTTTCTTT. It translates to CASSDAWGTEAFF.

This chain uses TRBV6-1 with TRBJ1-1, with a tentative D call TRBD1 (6 bases). The CDR3 length is 15 residues. Germline V gene data show CDR1 as MNHNS and CDR2 as SASEGT. Trimming pared 4 bases from V and 3 bases from J, leaving 15 bases between. The CDR3 spells CASSVGAHGDTEAFF. CDR3 nucleotides: TGTGCCAGCAGTGTGGGGGCACACGGTGACACTGAAGCTTTCTTT.

The chain links TRBV20-1 to TRBJ1-5; no clear D gene. There are 14 residues in the CDR3. V was shortened by 6 bases and J by 3 bases, with 15 bases between the two germline ends. Germline CDR1 DFQATT, CDR2 SNEGSKA (reference sequence). The CDR3 loop reads CSARLRGINQPQHF. DNA of the CDR3: TGCAGTGCCAGGCTGAGAGGGATCAATCAGCCCCAGCATTTT.

The genes are TRBV5-1 and TRBJ2-2; TRBD1 aligns across 8 bases. J was trimmed by 7 bases and V by 6 bases; bases with no gene match: 11. This CDR3 has 15 amino acids. Germline V gene lookup returns CDR1 SGHRS and CDR2 YFSETQ. This CDR3 reads CASNLQGVGIGELFF. CDR3 nucleotides: TGCGCCAGCAACCTACAGGGGGTTGGAATCGGGGAGCTGTTTTTT.

The V and J genes are TRBV29-1 and TRBJ1-2, with D maybe TRBD1 (5 bases). CDR1 and CDR2 (germline): SQVTM, ANQGSEA. The CDR3 totals 15 residues. V shed 5 bases and J shed 2 bases, with 18 bases lying between them. CDR3 sequence: CSVSRDLTSNYGYTF. The CDR3 DNA follows: TGCAGCGTTAGTCGGGACCTCACCTCGAACTATGGCTACACCTTC.

This clonotype was seen more than once but under ten times. The chain links TRBV6-2 or TRBV6-3 to TRBJ1-2; D may be TRBD1 (5 bases). Germline V gene sequence: CDR1 MNHEY, CDR2 SVGEGT. This CDR3 has 11 residues. V was pared by 8 bases and J by 8 bases, with 12 bases between. CDR3 nucleotides: TGTGCCAGCGGGGCAGGGTCCGGCTACACCTTC. Amino acids: CASGAGSGYTF.

The chain uses TRBV9 and TRBJ2-7, with 8 bases that match TRBD2. Germline V CDR1 and CDR2: SGDLS, YYNGEE. V was pared by 3 bases and J by 0 bases, with 2 bases of the junction left unmatched. The CDR3 runs 14 residues. CDR3 nucleotides: TGTGCCAGCAGCGCCGGGACTAGCTCCTACGAGCAGTACTTC. Protein sequence: CASSAGTSSYEQYF.